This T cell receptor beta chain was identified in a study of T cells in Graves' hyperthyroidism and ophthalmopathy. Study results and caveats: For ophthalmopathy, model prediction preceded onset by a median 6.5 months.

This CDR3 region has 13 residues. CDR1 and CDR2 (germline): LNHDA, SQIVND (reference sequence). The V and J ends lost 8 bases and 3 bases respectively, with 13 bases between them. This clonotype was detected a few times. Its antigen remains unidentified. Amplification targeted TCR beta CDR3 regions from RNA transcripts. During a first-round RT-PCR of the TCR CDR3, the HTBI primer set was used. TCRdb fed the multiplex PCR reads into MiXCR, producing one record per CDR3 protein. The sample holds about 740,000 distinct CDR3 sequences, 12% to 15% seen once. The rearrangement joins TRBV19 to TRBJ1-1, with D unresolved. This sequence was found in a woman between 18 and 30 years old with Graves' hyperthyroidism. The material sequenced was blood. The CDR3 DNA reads TGTGCCAGTTGGATTGGATGGGACACTGAAGCTTTCTTT. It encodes CASWIGWDTEAFF.